Each of the 24 T cell receptor beta chains below was sequenced from the same sample in a study of spatial heterogeneity in lung cancer. Specified time point: sample taken at primary tumor resection. MiXCR, applied by TCRdb to the 5' RACE reads, yields one record per CDR3 protein. The sample yields fewer than 18,000 distinct CDR3 sequences, about 3.6% seen once. Sequences were derived from normal lung tissue next to the tumor, sampled at surgery. These receptors all stem from a male donor with early-stage non-small cell lung cancer.

This clonotype came up many times. This beta chain is off target for a library built for alpha chains, so its abundance means little. The J gene is TRBJ1-2, the V gene TRBV3-1, with 7 positions matching TRBD1. CDR1 is LGHDT, CDR2 YNNKEL, per germline (reference sequence). The CDR3 has 16 residues. The V segment lost 2 bases and the J segment 0 bases; nucleotides outside the gene matches: 6. The CDR3 sequence is CASSQRSTGANYGYTF. DNA for the CDR3: TGTGCCAGCAGCCAACGCTCTACAGGGGCTAACTATGGCTACACCTTC.

On this clonotype: Since it is a stray read in a library aimed at alpha chains, this beta chain has a size that is not meaningful. In nucleotides, the CDR3 is TGTGCCAGCAGTTACCGGGACATGTGGACCGGGGAGCTGTTTTTT. Protein product: CASSYRDMWTGELFF. The V and J genes are TRBV6-5 and TRBJ2-2; possible D gene TRBD1, 6 bases. V dropped 2 bases and J dropped 5 bases, with 12 bases sitting between them. The CDR3 totals 15 residues. CDR1 and CDR2 (germline): MNHEY, SVGAGI.

This clonotype was counted ten times or more. This beta chain was picked up by a library intended for alpha chains and is off target, so its count carries little meaning. The rearrangement joins TRBV2 to TRBJ1-1; 9 bases line up with TRBD1. This CDR3 spans 18 amino acids. In germline, CDR1 is SNHLY, CDR2 FYNNEI. J gave up 4 bases and V 2 bases, and 14 bases lay outside the gene matches. CDR3 DNA sequence: TGTGCCAGCAGTGAATCCGGACAGGGGCAGGTTGGGAGCACTGAAGCTTTCTTT. This encodes CASSESGQGQVGSTEAFF.

This clonotype was picked up many times. This beta chain is a stray read from a library made for alpha chains; its abundance is not meaningful. V and J are TRBV10-3 and TRBJ1-5, with a tentative D call TRBD1 (5 bases). V lost 3 bases and J lost 7, with 10 bases in between. Germline-derived CDR1 and CDR2 are ENHRY and SYGVKD. This CDR3 has 13 amino acids. CDR3: CAISDGAWQPQHF. The CDR3 bases are TGTGCCATCAGTGATGGGGCTTGGCAGCCCCAGCATTTT.

This clonotype ranks as medium-sized. Because this beta chain is a stray read in a library intended to capture alpha chains, its abundance should not be given much weight. This chain joins TRBV12-3 or TRBV12-4 and TRBJ2-3; D not resolved. The V end lost 6 bases, the J end lost 7 bases, and 8 bases lay between the germline ends. The CDR3 is 11 amino acids. CDR3 loop: CASSLGYTQYF. The CDR3 DNA follows: TGTGCCAGCAGCCTAGGGTATACGCAGTATTTT.

This clonotype showed up many times. Because this beta chain is a stray read in a library intended to capture alpha chains, its abundance should not be given much weight. The J gene is TRBJ2-7, the V gene TRBV12-3 or TRBV12-4; no clear D gene. The V end lost 0 bases, the J end lost 1 base, and 4 bases lay between the germline ends. The CDR3 has 13 amino acids. DNA for the CDR3: TGTGCCAGCAGTTTAGCCCATTCCTACGAGCAGTACTTC. Translating gives CASSLAHSYEQYF.

Judged by abundance, this clonotype is medium-sized. With the library built for alpha chains, this beta chain is off target and its frequency is not meaningful. CDR3 sequence: CASSQVDGASYEQYF. The CDR3 DNA reads TGCGCCAGCAGCCAAGTTGACGGGGCCAGCTACGAGCAGTACTTC. This chain uses TRBV4-1 with TRBJ2-7; either TRBD1 or TRBD2 may fit D (5 bases each). Trimming took 1 base from V and 3 from J, leaving 13 bases between them. The length of the CDR3 is 15 residues. The germline V gene encodes CDR1 MGHRA and CDR2 YSYEKL.

At least ten counts were recorded for this clonotype. This beta chain is off target for a library built for alpha chains, so its abundance means little. V gene TRBV2 combines with J gene TRBJ2-1; D gene unclear. Germline-derived CDR1 and CDR2 are SNHLY and FYNNEI. CDR3 size: 11 residues. The germline V and J ends were trimmed by 4 bases and 8 bases, with 6 bases remaining between them. The CDR3 region is CASSVRDEQFF. In DNA, the CDR3 is TGTGCCAGCAGTGTAAGGGATGAGCAGTTCTTC.

This clonotype was seen repeatedly, ten times or more. This beta chain was picked up by a library intended for alpha chains and is off target, so its count carries little meaning. J is TRBJ1-2 and V is TRBV5-1, with a possible D match to TRBD1 (6 bases). The CDR3 totals 13 residues. V was cut by 3 bases and J by 4 bases, with 10 bases left in between. Germline V gene lookup returns CDR1 SGHRS and CDR2 YFSETQ. The CDR3 loop is CASSSSDSYGYTF. CDR3 DNA: TGCGCCAGCAGCTCTTCGGACAGCTATGGCTACACCTTC.

Remarks on this clonotype: The junction shows a germline mismatch at one end, possibly a read error. The size of this beta chain means little, since it is a stray read in a library made for alpha chains. The V and J genes are TRBV30 and TRBJ2-2, with a possible D match to TRBD1 (6 bases). Germline CDR1 GTSNPN, CDR2 SVGIG (reference sequence). There are 15 residues in the CDR3. The CDR3 here is CAWSAATGNAGELFF. CDR3 nucleotides: TGTGCCTGGAGTGCTGCCACAGGGAACGCCGGGGAGCTGTTTTTT.

This clonotype came up many times. A library made for alpha chains picked up this beta chain off target, so its size means little. V and J are TRBV12-3 or TRBV12-4 and TRBJ1-3, with D possibly being TRBD1 (5 bases). With 2 bases removed from V and 0 bases from J, the gap between germline ends came to 5 bases. The CDR3 length is 14 residues. CDR3 in amino acids: CASSLQGSGNTIYF. In nucleotides, the CDR3 is TGTGCCAGCAGTTTACAGGGCTCTGGAAACACCATATATTTT.

The sample holds many counts of this clonotype. Being off target in a library aimed at alpha chains, this beta chain has a size of little meaning. The chain links TRBV29-1 to TRBJ2-2; no clear D gene. Trimming pared 1 base from V and 4 bases from J, leaving 7 bases between. The V gene's germline CDR1 is SQVTM and CDR2 ANQGSEA. This CDR3 has 13 amino acids. The CDR3: CSVEVLSTGELFF. The DNA for the CDR3 is TGCAGCGTTGAAGTCTTGTCCACCGGGGAGCTGTTTTTT.

This clonotype was counted ten times or more. Because this beta chain is a stray read in a library intended to capture alpha chains, its abundance should not be given much weight. This chain uses TRBV12-3 or TRBV12-4 with TRBJ1-5; 8 positions agree with TRBD1. J gave up 5 bases and V 6 bases, and 9 bases lay outside the gene matches. The CDR3 runs to 15 residues. The CDR3 loop is CASRSTGDGDQPQHF. The CDR3 DNA reads TGTGCCAGCAGGTCGACAGGGGATGGAGATCAGCCCCAGCATTTT.

This clonotype was seen ten or more times. This beta chain appears as a stray read in a library generated for alpha chains; its size is not informative. The genes are TRBV5-4 and TRBJ2-6; D may be TRBD1 (6 bases). Germline loops: CDR1 SGHNT, CDR2 YYREEE (reference sequence). This CDR3 has 16 amino acids. V was shortened by 1 base and J by 0 bases, with 8 bases between the two germline ends. The CDR3 spells CASSLTGSSGANVLTF. CDR3 coding DNA: TGTGCCAGCAGCTTGACAGGGAGCTCTGGGGCCAACGTCCTGACTTTC.

This clonotype was detected many times. This beta chain is an unintended read in a library built for alpha chains; its size means little. This chain uses TRBV20-1 with TRBJ1-2; the D is unclear. Germline V gene sequence: CDR1 DFQATT, CDR2 SNEGSKA (reference sequence). V lost 6 bases and J lost 3, with 11 bases in between. The CDR3 has 12 residues. The CDR3 region has the DNA TGCAGTGCCAAAACAGACTACTATGGCTACACCTTC. The encoded protein is CSAKTDYYGYTF.

In its sample, this clonotype was seen many times. Because this beta chain is a stray read in a library intended to capture alpha chains, its abundance should not be given much weight. This sequence joins TRBV6-5 and TRBJ1-1; possibly TRBD1 for D (6 bases). Germline V gene lookup returns CDR1 MNHEY and CDR2 SVGAGI. The CDR3 spans 14 residues. V was shortened by 2 bases and J by 0 bases, with 7 bases between the two germline ends. CDR3 amino acids: CASSYGGLNTEAFF. CDR3 nucleotides: TGTGCCAGCAGTTACGGGGGGCTGAACACTGAAGCTTTCTTT.

This clonotype was counted many times. For a library built for alpha chains, this beta chain is a stray read; little rests on its size. The chain employs TRBV7-6 and TRBJ2-2, with TRBD2 matching over 7 bases. Trimming cost V 4 bases and J 4 bases; bases outside gene matches: 6. This CDR3 is 15 amino acids long. Per the germline V gene, CDR1 is SGHVS and CDR2 is FNYEAQ. The CDR3 nucleotides read TGTGCCAGCAGCTCAGGACTAGGAGGCACCGGGGAGCTGTTTTTT. It encodes CASSSGLGGTGELFF.

This clonotype showed up many times. This beta chain represents an off-target read in a library built for alpha chains; its size is of limited meaning. The J gene is TRBJ2-7, the V gene TRBV10-3; TRBD2 might be the D (6 bases). Germline V gene lookup returns CDR1 ENHRY and CDR2 SYGVKD. The V gene lost 6 bases and the J gene lost 0 bases, with 18 bases spanning the gap. This CDR3 is built from 16 residues. The CDR3 protein is CAIRRGGGTVSYEQYF. The CDR3 nucleotides are TGTGCCATCAGGAGGGGCGGAGGGACCGTCTCCTACGAGCAGTACTTC.

This clonotype was detected many times. Being off target in a library aimed at alpha chains, this beta chain has a size of little meaning. The genes are TRBV10-3 and TRBJ2-7; the match to TRBD1 covers 9 bases. Losses at the gene ends were 10 bases for V and 3 bases for J; bases not matched to a gene: 10. Germline V gene sequence: CDR1 ENHRY, CDR2 SYGVKD. The CDR3 length is 14 residues. This CDR3 reads CATTGTGPNYEQYF. CDR3 DNA sequence: TGTGCCACTACCGGGACAGGGCCTAACTACGAGCAGTACTTC.

This clonotype was detected many times. This beta chain is off target for a library built for alpha chains, so its abundance means little. V gene TRBV6-2 or TRBV6-3 combines with J gene TRBJ1-4; unclear D gene. The CDR3 loop spans 15 amino acids. Germline lookup yields CDR1 MNHEY and CDR2 SVGEGT. The V gene lost 5 bases and the J gene lost 5 bases, with 15 bases spanning the gap. CDR3: CASSDFRGHNEKLFF. CDR3 nucleotide sequence: TGTGCCAGCAGTGACTTCAGAGGTCACAATGAAAAACTGTTTTTT.

This clonotype came up many times. Because the library targeted alpha chains, this beta chain is an off-target read whose size means little. V is TRBV6-1 and J is TRBJ1-2; 9 bases align to TRBD1. This CDR3 region has 16 residues. After removal of 4 bases from V and 2 bases from J, the junction contained 8 bases not matched to a gene. Germline values: CDR1 MNHNS, CDR2 SASEGT. CDR3 sequence: CASSVSRTGVNYGYTF. In DNA form, the CDR3 reads TGTGCCAGCAGTGTTTCGCGGACAGGGGTAAACTATGGCTACACCTTC.

This clonotype was recorded many times. For a library built for alpha chains, this beta chain is a stray read; little rests on its size. The chain has TRBV20-1 and TRBJ2-2; D unclear. CDR3 length equals 13 residues. Germline V gene sequence: CDR1 DFQATT, CDR2 SNEGSKA (reference sequence). V was cut by 6 bases and J by 5 bases, with 13 bases left in between. This CDR3 reads CSARPTGTGELFF. The CDR3 DNA reads TGCAGTGCCCGCCCCACCGGGACCGGGGAGCTGTTTTTT.

This clonotype appeared many times. This beta chain is an unintended read in a library built for alpha chains; its size means little. The chain recombines TRBV2 with TRBJ2-4; 10 nucleotides align to TRBD1. Trimming took 6 bases from V and 4 from J; bases not matched to a gene: 15. The germline CDR1 and CDR2 sequences are SNHLY and FYNNEI. This CDR3 is built from 18 residues. CDR3 in amino acids: CASRTDRGVKVSKNIQYF. The CDR3 DNA follows: TGTGCCAGCAGGACGGACAGGGGGGTGAAGGTGTCAAAAAACATTCAGTACTTC.

This clonotype was seen repeatedly, ten times or more. For a library built for alpha chains, this beta chain is a stray read; little rests on its size. The rearrangement joins TRBV10-3 to TRBJ1-1; D not certain. The CDR3 totals 18 residues. Germline values: CDR1 ENHRY, CDR2 SYGVKD. The V gene lost 8 bases and the J gene lost 2 bases, with 27 bases spanning the gap. Written as DNA, the CDR3 is TGTGCCATCCTCGCCGACAAGGGTATGGGAGGCTTAAACACTGAAGCTTTCTTT. Its translation: CAILADKGMGGLNTEAFF.